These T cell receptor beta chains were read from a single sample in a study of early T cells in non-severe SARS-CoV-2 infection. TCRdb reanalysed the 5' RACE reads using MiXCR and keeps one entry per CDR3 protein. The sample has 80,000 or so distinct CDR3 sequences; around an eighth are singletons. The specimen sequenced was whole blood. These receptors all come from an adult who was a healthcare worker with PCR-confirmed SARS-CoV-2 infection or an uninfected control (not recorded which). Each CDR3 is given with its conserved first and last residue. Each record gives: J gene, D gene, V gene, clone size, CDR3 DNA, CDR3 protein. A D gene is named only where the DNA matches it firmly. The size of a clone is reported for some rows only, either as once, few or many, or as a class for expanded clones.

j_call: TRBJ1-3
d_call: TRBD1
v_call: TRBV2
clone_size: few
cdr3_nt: TGTGCCAGCATAGGGGGCCGTGGAAACACCATATATTTT
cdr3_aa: CASIGGRGNTIYF

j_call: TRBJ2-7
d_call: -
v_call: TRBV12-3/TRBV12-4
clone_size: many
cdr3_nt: TGTGCCAGCAGTTCCAGGGGACGGCAAGAGCAGTACTTC
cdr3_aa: CASSSRGRQEQYF

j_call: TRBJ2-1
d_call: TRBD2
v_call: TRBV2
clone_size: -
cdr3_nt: TGTGCCAGCAGTTCGGGAGGGCCTGGGTCCTACAATGAGCAGTTCTTC
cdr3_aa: CASSSGGPGSYNEQFF

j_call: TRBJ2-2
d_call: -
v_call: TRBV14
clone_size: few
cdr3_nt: TGTGCCAGCACTGTAGGGGGGACCGGGGAGCTGTTTTTT
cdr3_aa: CASTVGGTGELFF

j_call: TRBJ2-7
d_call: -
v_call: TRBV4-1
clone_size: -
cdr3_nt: TGCGCCAGCAGCCAAGATCCCAGTACCTACTACGAGCAGTACTTC
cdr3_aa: CASSQDPSTYYEQYF

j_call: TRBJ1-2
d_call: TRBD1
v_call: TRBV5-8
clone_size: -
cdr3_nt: TGTGCCAGCAGCTTGGACAGGGGCGCAGGAGGCTACACCTTC
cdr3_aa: CASSLDRGAGGYTF

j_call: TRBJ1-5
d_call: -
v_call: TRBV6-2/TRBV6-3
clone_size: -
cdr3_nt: TGTGCCAGCAGTTACGGGGATCAGCCCCAGCATTTT
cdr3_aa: CASSYGDQPQHF

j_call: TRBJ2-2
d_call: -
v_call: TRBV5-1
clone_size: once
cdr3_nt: TGCGCCAGCAGCTTGGAGGGGTACACCGGGGAGCTGTTTTTT
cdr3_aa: CASSLEGYTGELFF

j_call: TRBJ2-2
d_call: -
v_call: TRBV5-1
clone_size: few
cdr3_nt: TGCGCCAGCAGCCCGAGTCCTAGGGGAACCGGGGAGCTGTTTTTT
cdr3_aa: CASSPSPRGTGELFF

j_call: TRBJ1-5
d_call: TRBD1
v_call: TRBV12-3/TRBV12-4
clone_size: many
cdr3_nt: TGTGCCAGCACTTCAGGGGGGCTTATTGGCAATCAGCCCCAGCATTTT
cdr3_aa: CASTSGGLIGNQPQHF

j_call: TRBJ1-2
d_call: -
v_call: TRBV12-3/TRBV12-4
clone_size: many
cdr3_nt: TGTGCCAGCAGTATTAAAGGAGGCTACACCTTC
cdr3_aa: CASSIKGGYTF

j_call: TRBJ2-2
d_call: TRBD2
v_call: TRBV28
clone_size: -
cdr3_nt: TGTGCCAGCAGGAAAACTAGCGGGAGACTCTGGGAGCTGTTTTTT
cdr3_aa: CASRKTSGRLWELFF

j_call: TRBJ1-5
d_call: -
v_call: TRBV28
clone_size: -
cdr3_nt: TGTGCCAGCAGGGTGGGAGGGACCGGCCAGCCCCAGCATTTT
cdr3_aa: CASRVGGTGQPQHF

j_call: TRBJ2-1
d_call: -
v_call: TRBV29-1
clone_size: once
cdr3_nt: TGCAGCGTTGGCGGGGAGGGGGCCTACAATGAGCAGTTCTTC
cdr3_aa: CSVGGEGAYNEQFF

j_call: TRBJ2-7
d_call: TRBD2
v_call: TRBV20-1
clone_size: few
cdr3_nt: TGCAGTGCTAGAGGATCTAGCGGGAGGTACGAGCAGTACTTC
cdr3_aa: CSARGSSGRYEQYF

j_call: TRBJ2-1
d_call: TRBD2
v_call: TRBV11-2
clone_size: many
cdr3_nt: TGTGCCAGCAGCCGACTAGCGGGGGACGTTTACAATGAGCAGTTCTTC
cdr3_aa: CASSRLAGDVYNEQFF

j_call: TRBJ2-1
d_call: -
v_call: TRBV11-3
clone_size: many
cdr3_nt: TGTGCCAGCAGCCCGGGACAATACAATGAGCAGTTCTTC
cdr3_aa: CASSPGQYNEQFF

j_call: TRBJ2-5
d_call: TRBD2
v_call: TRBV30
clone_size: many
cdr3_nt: TGTGCCTGGAGTGGAGCGGGGGGGCAAGAGACCCAGTACTTC
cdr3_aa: CAWSGAGGQETQYF

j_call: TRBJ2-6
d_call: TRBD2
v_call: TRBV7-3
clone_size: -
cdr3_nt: TGTGCCAGCAGCCCTTGGCTCCGGGGGGAACTCTCTGGGGCCAACGTCCTGACTTTC
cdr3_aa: CASSPWLRGELSGANVLTF

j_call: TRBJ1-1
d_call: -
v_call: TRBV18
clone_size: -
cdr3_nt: TGTGCCAGCTCACCGACGACGAGAACTGAAGCTTTCTTT
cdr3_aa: CASSPTTRTEAFF

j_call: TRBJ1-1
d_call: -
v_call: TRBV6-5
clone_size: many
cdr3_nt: TGTGCCAGCGGCGACAGCTACACTGAAGCTTTCTTT
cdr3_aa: CASGDSYTEAFF

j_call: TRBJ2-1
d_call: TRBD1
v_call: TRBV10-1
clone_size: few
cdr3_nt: TGCGCCAGCAGTGAGTACCGGGACAGGGGGCAGAGTAGCTACAATGAGCAGTTCTTC
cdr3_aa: CASSEYRDRGQSSYNEQFF

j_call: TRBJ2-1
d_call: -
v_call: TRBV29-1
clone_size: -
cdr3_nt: TGCAGCGTCGGAAGACTTCTATCCTACAATGAGCAGTTCTTC
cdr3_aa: CSVGRLLSYNEQFF

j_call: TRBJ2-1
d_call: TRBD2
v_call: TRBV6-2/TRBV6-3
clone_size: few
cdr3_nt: TGTGCCAGCAGTTACCCCCGACTAGCGGGGGACAATGAGCAGTTCTTC
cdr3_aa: CASSYPRLAGDNEQFF

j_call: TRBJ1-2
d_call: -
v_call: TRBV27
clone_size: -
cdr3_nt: TGTGCCAGCAGTTTAGGGAATCCCGGGCGATATGGCTACACCTTC
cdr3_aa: CASSLGNPGRYGYTF

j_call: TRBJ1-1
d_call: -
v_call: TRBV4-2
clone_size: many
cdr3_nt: TGTGCCAGCAGCCAAGTCTGGACAGAAAACACTGAAGCTTTCTTT
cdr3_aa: CASSQVWTENTEAFF

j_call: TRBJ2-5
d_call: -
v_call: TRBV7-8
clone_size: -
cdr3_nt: TGTGCCAGCAGCTTAGTTCGTTGGTCTAGCCAAGAGACCCAGTACTTC
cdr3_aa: CASSLVRWSSQETQYF

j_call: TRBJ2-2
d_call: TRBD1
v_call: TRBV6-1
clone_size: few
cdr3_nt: TGTGCCAGCAGTCCCATCCCGGGACAGGACACCGGGGAGCTGTTTTTT
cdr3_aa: CASSPIPGQDTGELFF

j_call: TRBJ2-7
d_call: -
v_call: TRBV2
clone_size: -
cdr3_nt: TGTGCCAGCAGTGATCAGGTGAAGTACGAGCAGTACTTC
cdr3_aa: CASSDQVKYEQYF

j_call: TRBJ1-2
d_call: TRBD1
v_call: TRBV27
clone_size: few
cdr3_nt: TGTGCCAGCAGTTTACCGTTCCTCAGGGGGATCTATGGCTACACCTTC
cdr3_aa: CASSLPFLRGIYGYTF

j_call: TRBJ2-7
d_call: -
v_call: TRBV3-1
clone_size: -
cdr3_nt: TGTGCCAGCAGCCACCTAAGAGGCGAGCAGTACTTC
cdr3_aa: CASSHLRGEQYF

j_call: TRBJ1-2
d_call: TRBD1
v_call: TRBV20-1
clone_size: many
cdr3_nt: TGCAGTGCGGGGCCGACAGGGAGGGATGGCTACACCTTC
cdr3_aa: CSAGPTGRDGYTF

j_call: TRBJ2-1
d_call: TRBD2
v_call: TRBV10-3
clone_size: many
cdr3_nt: TGTGCCATCAGCCAGCGGGAGGGCGATGAGCAGTTCTTC
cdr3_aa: CAISQREGDEQFF

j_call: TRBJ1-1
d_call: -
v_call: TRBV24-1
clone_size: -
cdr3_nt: TGTGCCACCAGTGGGAGCAGGGGAGGACTCACTGAAGCTTTCTTT
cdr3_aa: CATSGSRGGLTEAFF

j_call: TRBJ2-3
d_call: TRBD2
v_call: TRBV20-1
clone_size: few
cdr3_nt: TGCAGTGCTAGAGATACGGGGGGGGTAGCGGTCCTAGGTACGCAGTATTTT
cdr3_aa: CSARDTGGVAVLGTQYF

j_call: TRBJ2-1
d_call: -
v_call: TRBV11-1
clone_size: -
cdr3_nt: TGTGCCAGCAGCTTAGCGGCCAGCGCTCACAATGAGCAGTTCTTC
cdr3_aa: CASSLAASAHNEQFF

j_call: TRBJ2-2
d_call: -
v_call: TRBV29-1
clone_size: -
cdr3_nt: TGCAGCGGAAGTAGAGGGGAAGTCCCCGGGGAGCTGTTTTTT
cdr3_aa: CSGSRGEVPGELFF

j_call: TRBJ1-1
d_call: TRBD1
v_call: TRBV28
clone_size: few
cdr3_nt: TGTGCCAGCAGGACTGACAGGGCCGACTCGGCTTTCTTT
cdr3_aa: CASRTDRADSAFF

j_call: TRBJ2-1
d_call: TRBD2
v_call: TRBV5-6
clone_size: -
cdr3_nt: TGTGCCAACAGCTTGCTGGCACTAGCGGGGGCCCCTGGTGAGCAGTTCTTC
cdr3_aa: CANSLLALAGAPGEQFF

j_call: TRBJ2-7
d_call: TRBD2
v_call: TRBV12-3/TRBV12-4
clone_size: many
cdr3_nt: TGTGCCAGCAGTCGACTAGCGGGAGGGTTCCACGAGCAGTACTTC
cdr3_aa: CASSRLAGGFHEQYF

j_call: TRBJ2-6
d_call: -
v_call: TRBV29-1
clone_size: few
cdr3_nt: TGCAGCGCCCCCCTTGTCCTGACTTTC
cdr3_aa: CSAPLVLTF